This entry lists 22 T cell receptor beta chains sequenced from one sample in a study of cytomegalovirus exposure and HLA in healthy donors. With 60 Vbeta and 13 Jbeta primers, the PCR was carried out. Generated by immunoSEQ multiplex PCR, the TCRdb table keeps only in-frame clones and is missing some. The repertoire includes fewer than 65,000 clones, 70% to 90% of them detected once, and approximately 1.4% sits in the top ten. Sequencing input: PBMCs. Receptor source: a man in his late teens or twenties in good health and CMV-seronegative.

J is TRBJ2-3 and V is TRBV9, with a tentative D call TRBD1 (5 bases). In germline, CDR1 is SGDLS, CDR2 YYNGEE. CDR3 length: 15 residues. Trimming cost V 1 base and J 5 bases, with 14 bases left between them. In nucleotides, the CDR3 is TGTGCCAGCAGCGTACGGTCAGGGCGTGGAGATACGCAGTATTTT. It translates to CASSVRSGRGDTQYF.

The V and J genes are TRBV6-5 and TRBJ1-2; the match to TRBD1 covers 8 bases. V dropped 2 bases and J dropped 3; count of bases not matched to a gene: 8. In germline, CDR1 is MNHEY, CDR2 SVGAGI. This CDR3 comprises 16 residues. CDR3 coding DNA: TGTGCCAGCAGTTACACCCGGGACAGGAGAGACTATGGCTACACCTTC. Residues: CASSYTRDRRDYGYTF.

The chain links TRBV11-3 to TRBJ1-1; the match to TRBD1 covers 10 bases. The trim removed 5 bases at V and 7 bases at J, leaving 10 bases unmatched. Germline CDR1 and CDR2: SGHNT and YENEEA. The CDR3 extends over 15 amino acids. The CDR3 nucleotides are TGTGCCAGCAGCCCCTGGACAGGGGGGGGAGGTGAAGCTTTCTTT. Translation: CASSPWTGGGGEAFF.

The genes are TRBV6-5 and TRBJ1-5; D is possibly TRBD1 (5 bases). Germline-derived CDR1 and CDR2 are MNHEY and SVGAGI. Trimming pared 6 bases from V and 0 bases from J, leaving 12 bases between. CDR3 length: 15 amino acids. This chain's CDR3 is CASRSGLYSNQPQHF. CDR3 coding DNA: TGTGCCAGCAGGTCGGGACTTTATAGCAATCAGCCCCAGCATTTT.

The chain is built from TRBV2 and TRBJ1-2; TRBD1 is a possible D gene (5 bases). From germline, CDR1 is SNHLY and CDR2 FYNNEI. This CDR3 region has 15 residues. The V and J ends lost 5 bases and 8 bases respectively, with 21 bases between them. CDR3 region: CASSPQRTRGMGYTF. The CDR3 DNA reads TGTGCCAGCAGTCCCCAGAGGACAAGGGGTATGGGCTACACCTTC.

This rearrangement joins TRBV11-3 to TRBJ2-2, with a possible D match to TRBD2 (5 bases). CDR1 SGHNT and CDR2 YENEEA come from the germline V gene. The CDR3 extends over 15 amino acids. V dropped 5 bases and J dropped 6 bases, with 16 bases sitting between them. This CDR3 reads CASSGGGLLSGELFF. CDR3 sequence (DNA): TGTGCCAGCAGCGGAGGAGGCTTGCTTTCCGGGGAGCTGTTTTTT. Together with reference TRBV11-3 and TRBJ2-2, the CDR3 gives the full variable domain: EAGVVQSPRYKIIEKKQPVAFWCNPISGHNTLYWYLQNLGQGPELLIRYENEEAVDDSQLPKDRFSAERLKGVDSTLKIQPAELGDSAVYLCASSGGGLLSGELFFGEGSRLTVL.

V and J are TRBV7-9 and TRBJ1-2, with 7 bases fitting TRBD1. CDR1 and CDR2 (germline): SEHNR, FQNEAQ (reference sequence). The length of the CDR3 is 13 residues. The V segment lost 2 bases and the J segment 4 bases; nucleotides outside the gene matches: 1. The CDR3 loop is CASSLNRGYGYTF. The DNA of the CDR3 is TGTGCCAGCAGCTTAAACAGGGGCTATGGCTACACCTTC.

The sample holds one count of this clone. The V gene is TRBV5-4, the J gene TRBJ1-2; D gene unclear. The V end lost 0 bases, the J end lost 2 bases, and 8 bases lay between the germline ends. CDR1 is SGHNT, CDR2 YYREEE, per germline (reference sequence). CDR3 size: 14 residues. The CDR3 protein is CASSLGGPNYGYTF. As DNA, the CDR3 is TGTGCCAGCAGCTTGGGCGGCCCGAACTATGGCTACACCTTC.

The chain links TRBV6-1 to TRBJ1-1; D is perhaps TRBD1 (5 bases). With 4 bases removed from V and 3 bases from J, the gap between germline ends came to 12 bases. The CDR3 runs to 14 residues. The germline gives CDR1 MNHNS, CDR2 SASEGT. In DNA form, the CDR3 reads TGTGCCAGCAGTGTTGGGGGGAGGGACACTGAAGCTTTCTTT. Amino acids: CASSVGGRDTEAFF.

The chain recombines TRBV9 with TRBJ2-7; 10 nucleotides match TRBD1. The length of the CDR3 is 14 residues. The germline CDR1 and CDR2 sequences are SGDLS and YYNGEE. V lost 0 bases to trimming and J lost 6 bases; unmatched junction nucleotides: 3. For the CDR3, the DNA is TGTGCCAGCAGCGTAGGGGACAGGGGCGGCGAGCAGTACTTC. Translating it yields CASSVGDRGGEQYF.

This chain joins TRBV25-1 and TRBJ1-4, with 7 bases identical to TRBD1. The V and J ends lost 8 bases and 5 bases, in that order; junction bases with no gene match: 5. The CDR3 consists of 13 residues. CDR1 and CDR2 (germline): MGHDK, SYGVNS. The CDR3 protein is CASGQDPNEKLFF. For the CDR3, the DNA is TGTGCCAGCGGACAGGACCCCAATGAAAAACTGTTTTTT.

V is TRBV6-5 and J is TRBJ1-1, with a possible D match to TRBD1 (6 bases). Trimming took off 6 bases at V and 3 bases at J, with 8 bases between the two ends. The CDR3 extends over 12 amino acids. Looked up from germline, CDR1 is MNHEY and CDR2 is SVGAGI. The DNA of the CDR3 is TGTGCCAGCAGACAGGGATACACTGAAGCTTTCTTT. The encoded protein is CASRQGYTEAFF.

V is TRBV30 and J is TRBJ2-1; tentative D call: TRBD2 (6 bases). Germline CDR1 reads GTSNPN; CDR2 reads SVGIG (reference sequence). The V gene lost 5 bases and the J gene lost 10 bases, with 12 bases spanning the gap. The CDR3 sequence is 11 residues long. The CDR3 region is CAWAQGGEQFF. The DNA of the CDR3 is TGTGCCTGGGCTCAGGGAGGAGAGCAGTTCTTC.

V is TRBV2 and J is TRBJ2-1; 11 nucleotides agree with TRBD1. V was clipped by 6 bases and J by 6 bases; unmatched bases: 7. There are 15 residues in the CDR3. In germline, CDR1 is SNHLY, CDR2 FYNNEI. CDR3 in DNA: TGTGCCAGCAGGCAGGGGACAGGGGGTAGCAATGAGCAGTTCTTC. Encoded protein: CASRQGTGGSNEQFF.

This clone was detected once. The CDR3 DNA reads as TGTGCCTGGAATCGGGCAGGGGGTTTTATGGATGGCTACACCTTC. Its protein is CAWNRAGGFMDGYTF. The genes are TRBV30 and TRBJ1-2; 7 bases fit TRBD1. CDR1 is GTSNPN and CDR2 is SVGIG in the germline V gene (reference sequence). The CDR3 is 15 residues long. Trimming cost V 4 bases and J 6 bases; bases outside gene matches: 14.

Here the CDR3 DNA reads TGTGCCAGCAGGAACTCAGGGTTGCGGGAGACCCAGTACTTC. This translates into CASRNSGLRETQYF. The chain recombines TRBV5-4 with TRBJ2-5; TRBD1 might be the D (5 bases). Germline CDR1 is SGHNT and CDR2 is YYREEE (reference sequence). The V end lost 5 bases, the J end lost 5 bases, and 16 bases lay between the germline ends. This CDR3 comprises 14 residues.

CDR3 amino acids: CASSLGQGGSPLHF. The CDR3, as DNA: TGTGCCAGCAGTCTGGGACAGGGTGGTTCACCCCTCCACTTT. The chain combines TRBV27 with TRBJ1-6; 9 nucleotides match TRBD1. Germline V lookup: CDR1 MNHEY, CDR2 SMNVEV (reference sequence). The CDR3 covers 14 residues. The V and J ends lost 5 bases and 9 bases, in that order; junction bases with no gene match: 5.

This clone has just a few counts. The CDR3 loop is CASSYEGESTEAFF. The CDR3 nucleotides read TGTGCCAGCAGCTATGAGGGTGAGAGCACTGAAGCTTTCTTT. The chain employs TRBV11-3 and TRBJ1-1; no definite D call. The germline V gene has CDR1 SGHNT and CDR2 YENEEA. V dropped 4 bases and J dropped 4 bases, with 13 bases sitting between them. The CDR3 loop spans 14 amino acids.

The CDR3 coding sequence is TGTGCCAGCAGCTTAGTCGGGTGGGATTCACCCCTCCACTTT. Translated: CASSLVGWDSPLHF. The chain recombines TRBV7-9 with TRBJ1-6; D remains unclear. Germline V gives CDR1 SEHNR, CDR2 FQNEAQ (reference sequence). Between the trimmed V and J ends, which lost 1 base and 8 bases, there was a span of 9 bases. The CDR3 consists of 14 residues.

CDR3 sequence: CASREGGADTGELFF. The CDR3 nucleotides read TGTGCCAGCAGGGAAGGGGGGGCGGACACCGGGGAGCTGTTTTTT. The rearrangement links TRBV9 to TRBJ2-2, with D possibly matching TRBD2 (7 bases). There are 15 residues in the CDR3. Trimming pared 5 bases from V and 3 bases from J, leaving 14 bases between. Germline assignment: CDR1 SGDLS and CDR2 YYNGEE. The variable domain in full, with the rest retrieved from reference TRBV9 and TRBJ2-2, is DSGVTQTPKHLITATGQRVTLRCSPRSGDLSVYWYQQSLDQGLQFLIQYYNGEERAKGNILERFSAQQFPDLHSELNLSSLELGDSALYFCASREGGADTGELFFGEGSRLTVL.

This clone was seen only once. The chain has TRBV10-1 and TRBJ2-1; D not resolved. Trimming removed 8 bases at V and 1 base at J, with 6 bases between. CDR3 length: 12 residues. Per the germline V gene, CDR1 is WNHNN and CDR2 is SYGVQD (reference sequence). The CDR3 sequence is CASEASYNEQFF. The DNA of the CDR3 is TGCGCCAGCGAGGCTTCCTACAATGAGCAGTTCTTC.

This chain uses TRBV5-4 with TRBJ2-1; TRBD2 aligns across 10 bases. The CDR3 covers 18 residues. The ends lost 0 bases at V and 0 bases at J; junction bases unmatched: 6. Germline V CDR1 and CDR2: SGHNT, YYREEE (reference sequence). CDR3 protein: CASSLAPSGGGSYNEQFF. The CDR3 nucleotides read TGTGCCAGCAGCTTGGCTCCTAGCGGGGGCGGCTCCTACAATGAGCAGTTCTTC. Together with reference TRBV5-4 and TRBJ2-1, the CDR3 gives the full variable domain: ETGVTQSPTHLIKTRGQQVTLRCSSQSGHNTVSWYQQALGQGPQFIFQYYREEENGRGNFPPRFSGLQFPNYSSELNVNALELDDSALYLCASSLAPSGGGSYNEQFFGPGTRLTVL.